This is a list of T cell receptor beta chains from one sample in a study of blood T cell repertoires in COVID-19. TCRdb's table, derived via immunoSEQ multiplex PCR, lists solely in-frame clones and lacks some. The sample consists of 160,000 or so clones, just under 90% of them appearing once. Specimen: peripheral blood. Receptors originate from a woman in her 70s with COVID-19, enrolled during active disease. Each CDR3 is given with its conserved first and last residue. D genes are given only for firm matches. Where a row states a size, it is once, few, many or the class of an expanded clone; other rows omit it.

>TRBV6-6|-|TRBJ1-5|-
TGTGCCAGCAGTTACGAGGGGGGGAGCAATCAGCCCCAGCATTTT
CASSYEGGSNQPQHF
>TRBV5-1|-|TRBJ2-3|-
TGCGCCAGCAGCTCTGCAGGGGAGGGAGATACGCAGTATTTT
CASSSAGEGDTQYF
>TRBV2|TRBD1|TRBJ1-6|-
TGTGCCAGCAGTCCCACCGGACAGGGGAATTCACCCCTCCACTTT
CASSPTGQGNSPLHF
>TRBV5-4|TRBD1|TRBJ2-7|-
TGTGCCAGCAGCCTCCCGGGACAGCACTACGAGCAGTACTTC
CASSLPGQHYEQYF
>TRBV12-3/TRBV12-4|-|TRBJ2-1|few
TGTGCCAGCAGGGATAGCGGCTACAATGAGCAGTTCTTC
CASRDSGYNEQFF
>TRBV28|-|TRBJ2-7|-
TGTGCCAGCAGTTTTATCTCCTACGAGCAGTACTTC
CASSFISYEQYF
>TRBV11-2|TRBD1|TRBJ1-1|-
TGTGCCAGCAGCCTCACGGGGGACAGGAACACTGAAGCTTTCTTT
CASSLTGDRNTEAFF
>TRBV7-9|-|TRBJ1-5|-
TGTGCCAGCAGCTTAGAGGGGTATCAGCCCCAGCATTTT
CASSLEGYQPQHF
>TRBV5-4|-|TRBJ2-1|-
TGTGCCAGCGGGAGGACAGGCCAGCAGTTCTTC
CASGRTGQQFF
>TRBV2|TRBD1|TRBJ2-7|-
TGTGCCAGTCGTCCAGGGGGCCAAACCTACGAGCAGTACTTC
CASRPGGQTYEQYF
>TRBV6-1|-|TRBJ1-2|-
TGTGCCAGCAGTGAATCGAGGTCTTACTATGGCTACACCTTC
CASSESRSYYGYTF
>TRBV5-5|-|TRBJ1-4|-
TGTGCCAGCAGCTTGGGGGGCGGGGATGAAAAACTGTTTTTT
CASSLGGGDEKLFF
>TRBV7-8|-|TRBJ2-7|-
TGTGCCAGCAGCTCACATAGCCTGACGGTCCCTTACGAGCAGTACTTC
CASSSHSLTVPYEQYF
>TRBV14|-|TRBJ1-3|once
TGTGCCAGCAGAGTAACAGCTGGAAACACCATATATTTT
CASRVTAGNTIYF
>TRBV6-5|TRBD1|TRBJ2-3|-
TGTGCCAGCAGTCCCCAGACAGGGGGGACAGATACGCAGTATTTT
CASSPQTGGTDTQYF
>TRBV7-9|TRBD2|TRBJ2-7|-
TGTGCCAGCAGCCCCCGGGGAGGGTATTCGTACGAGCAGTACTTC
CASSPRGGYSYEQYF
>TRBV2|-|TRBJ2-3|-
TGTGCCAGCAGTGTTCGGTTCAGGGCCCCCCCAGATACGCAGTATTTT
CASSVRFRAPPDTQYF
>TRBV12-3/TRBV12-4|-|TRBJ2-7|-
TGTGCCAGCACCCCTTTCCTAGAGCAGTACTTC
CASTPFLEQYF
>TRBV19|TRBD1|TRBJ1-2|-
TGTGCCAGTCGACTGGGACAGGCCTATGGCTACACCTTC
CASRLGQAYGYTF
>TRBV19|TRBD1|TRBJ1-1|-
TGTGCCAGTAGCCGGGACAGGGACACTGAAGCTTTCTTT
CASSRDRDTEAFF
>TRBV6-5|TRBD1|TRBJ1-5|-
TGTGCCAGCAGCGGACAGGCCAATCAGCCCCAGCATTTT
CASSGQANQPQHF
>TRBV3-1/TRBV3-2|TRBD2|TRBJ2-7|-
TGTGCCAGCAGCCCTCGGACTAGTGGTGGCTACGAGCAGTACTTC
CASSPRTSGGYEQYF
>TRBV28|TRBD1|TRBJ2-7|-
TGTGCCAGCAGTTTTACTACAAACAGGGGCCTGGGGCGATACGAGCAGTACTTC
CASSFTTNRGLGRYEQYF
>TRBV5-6|-|TRBJ1-2|few
TGTGCCAGCAGCTTGGGTGCGGCAGGGCAAGGCTACACCTTC
CASSLGAAGQGYTF
>TRBV28|-|TRBJ1-3|-
TGTGCCAGCAGCCGCCGGGACTACCAACCTGGAAACACCATATATTTT
CASSRRDYQPGNTIYF
>TRBV19|-|TRBJ1-2|once
TGTGCCAGTAGAATTGACAGCCAAAACTTTAACTATGGCTACACCTTC
CASRIDSQNFNYGYTF
>TRBV30|-|TRBJ2-6|-
TGTGCCTGGAGTGTACTAACGTCGAACTCTGGGGCCAACGTCCTGACTTTC
CAWSVLTSNSGANVLTF
>TRBV28|-|TRBJ1-6|-
TGTGCCAGCAGTTTCCAGACAGGTTATTCACCCCTCCACTTT
CASSFQTGYSPLHF
>TRBV19|TRBD1|TRBJ1-3|-
TGTGCCAGTAGCCATAGACAGGGGAACTCTGGAAACACCATATATTTT
CASSHRQGNSGNTIYF
>TRBV2|-|TRBJ1-5|once
TGTGCCAGCAGCGCCCAGGACTCCCGTAGGGTCAATCAGCCCCAGCATTTT
CASSAQDSRRVNQPQHF
>TRBV28|TRBD1|TRBJ1-4|-
TGTGCCAGCGCATTATTATGGACAGGGGTTAATGAAAAACTGTTTTTT
CASALLWTGVNEKLFF
>TRBV7-8|TRBD2|TRBJ2-3|-
TGTGCCAGCAGCGTCCGGGTAGCGGGGAACACAGATACGCAGTATTTT
CASSVRVAGNTDTQYF
>TRBV27|-|TRBJ2-1|few
TGTGCCAGCAGTTTCACCCTAATGAGGAGCTCCTACAATGAGCAGTTCTTC
CASSFTLMRSSYNEQFF
>TRBV7-9|TRBD2|TRBJ2-3|-
TGTGCCAGCAGCCGGGAGGTGCCAGATACGCAGTATTTT
CASSREVPDTQYF
>TRBV24-1|TRBD1|TRBJ2-1|-
TGTGCCACCAGTGCTCCGGGACAGGCATCTTACAATGAGCAGTTCTTC
CATSAPGQASYNEQFF
>TRBV28|-|TRBJ1-6|-
TGTGCCAGCAGTTTTAGTAATTCACCCCTCCACTTT
CASSFSNSPLHF
>TRBV3-1/TRBV3-2|TRBD2|TRBJ2-5|-
TGTGCCAGCAGCCAAGGGGGGACTAGCGGGGGCCAAGAGACCCAGTACTTC
CASSQGGTSGGQETQYF
>TRBV7-8|-|TRBJ1-4|-
TGTGCCAGCAGCTTAGTGCAGGGTGGAGAAAAACTGTTTTTT
CASSLVQGGEKLFF
>TRBV7-9|TRBD1|TRBJ1-6|few
TGTGCCAGCAGTACCGGGACAGGGGTATCACCCCTCCACTTT
CASSTGTGVSPLHF
>TRBV6-5|TRBD1|TRBJ1-4|-
TGTGCCAGCAGCTCGACAGGGGAACGGGAAAAACTGTTTTTT
CASSSTGEREKLFF
>TRBV18|-|TRBJ2-1|-
TGTGCCAGCTCACCAAGACAGAACTACAATGAGCAGTTCTTC
CASSPRQNYNEQFF